The 29 T cell receptor beta chains below come from one sample, sequenced in a study of CD8 T cells in ankylosing spondylitis. TCRdb reprocessed the 5' RACE reads with MiXCR, giving one entry per CDR3 protein. The sample consists of roughly 160,000 distinct CDR3 sequences, around 8.9% of them appearing once. The sample taken for sequencing was blood, either unsorted or a sorted T cell fraction (not recorded which). These receptors were obtained from a female donor with ankylosing spondylitis or in good health (not recorded which).

The table lists this clonotype with many counts. This chain links TRBV7-8 with TRBJ2-7; 12 nucleotides line up with TRBD2. The V gene end was trimmed by 2 bases and the J gene end by 4 bases; junction bases not matched to a gene: 9. This CDR3 has 17 amino acids. Germline V lookup: CDR1 SGHVS, CDR2 FQNEAQ. CDR3 protein: CASSLPPGTSGSYEQYF. DNA of the CDR3: TGTGCCAGCAGCTTACCCCCCGGGACTAGCGGGTCTTACGAGCAGTACTTC. The variable domain in full, with the rest retrieved from reference TRBV7-8 and TRBJ2-7, is GAGVSQSPRYKVAKRGQDVALRCDPISGHVSLFWYQQALGQGPEFLTYFQNEAQLDKSGLPSDRFFAERPEGSVSTLKIQRTQQEDSAVYLCASSLPPGTSGSYEQYFGPGTRLTVT.

This clonotype has a count of ten or more. This rearrangement joins TRBV7-9 to TRBJ1-2; D is ambiguous. This CDR3 region has 13 residues. V lost 3 bases and J 7 bases, leaving 12 bases between the germline ends. Germline values: CDR1 SEHNR, CDR2 FQNEAQ (reference sequence). This chain's CDR3 is CASSFDGLLGYTF. The DNA of the CDR3 is TGTGCCAGCAGCTTTGACGGCCTTCTTGGCTACACCTTC.

As regards this clonotype: This clone may be a read error of a much larger clone one base away. This chain links TRBV6-2 or TRBV6-3 with TRBJ2-2; D may be TRBD1 (6 bases). This CDR3 region has 15 residues. The V end was cut by 4 bases, the J end by 8 bases, with 17 bases between. Germline CDR1 reads MNHEY; CDR2 reads SVGEGT. Written as DNA, the CDR3 is TGTGCCAGCAGTTCCTCCGGACAGCTCTCTGGGGAGCTGTTTTTT. The encoded protein is CASSSSGQLSGELFF.

The sample holds many counts of this clonotype. The CDR3 DNA reads TGTGCCAGCAGTTTTTGGGACAGGACTAACACTGAAGCTTTCTTT. Protein: CASSFWDRTNTEAFF. J is TRBJ1-1 and V is TRBV12-3 or TRBV12-4; 8 positions match TRBD1. V lost 3 bases to trimming and J lost 2 bases; unmatched junction nucleotides: 5. There are 15 residues in the CDR3.

This clonotype was seen only a few times. The CDR3 sequence: CASSSRDGQPQHF. The CDR3 DNA reads TGTGCCAGCAGTTCGCGGGACGGTCAGCCCCAGCATTTT. The rearrangement links TRBV6-2 or TRBV6-3 to TRBJ1-5; D might be TRBD1 (5 bases). The V and J ends lost 4 bases and 6 bases respectively, with 10 bases between them. Germline CDR1 and CDR2: MNHEY and SVGEGT. The CDR3 extends over 13 amino acids.

CDR3 protein: CSVDVGEDYGYTF. For the CDR3, the DNA is TGCAGCGTTGATGTAGGGGAGGACTATGGCTACACCTTC. V gene TRBV29-1 combines with J gene TRBJ1-2, with a tentative D call TRBD1 (5 bases). The germline gives CDR1 SQVTM, CDR2 ANQGSEA. The CDR3 spans 13 residues. The V and J ends lost 3 bases and 3 bases respectively, with 11 bases between them.

V and J are TRBV6-5 and TRBJ2-5, with TRBD2 matching 10 bases. This CDR3 has 17 amino acids. V lost 2 bases, J lost 0 bases, and 6 bases stayed unmatched. Germline CDR1 reads MNHEY; CDR2 reads SVGAGI. The chain's CDR3 is CASSYLTTSGYQETQYF. The CDR3 DNA is TGTGCCAGCAGTTACCTCACGACTAGCGGGTACCAAGAGACCCAGTACTTC.

This clonotype was picked up many times. Relative to the germline gene, one junction end is altered; a read error may explain this. The chain carries TRBV7-6 and TRBJ2-1, with TRBD2 identical over 12 bases. The CDR3 contains 14 residues. CDR1 is SGHVS, CDR2 FNYEAQ, per germline. CDR3 bases: TGTGCCAGCAGCCTAGCGGGAGGGCCAAATGAGCAGTTCTTC. It is translated as CASSLAGGPNEQFF.

In this sample, this clonotype turned up a few times. The chain uses TRBV27 and TRBJ2-2; D is possibly TRBD1 or TRBD2 (5 bases each). In germline, CDR1 is MNHEY, CDR2 SMNVEV (reference sequence). The V end lost 1 base, the J end lost 4 bases, and 7 bases lay between the germline ends. CDR3 length: 14 amino acids. The CDR3 bases are TGTGCCAGCAGTTTATGGGGACCCACCGGGGAGCTGTTTTTT. Protein product: CASSLWGPTGELFF.

A few counts support this clonotype. This chain links TRBV27 with TRBJ2-7, with 7 bases lining up with TRBD2. The CDR3 loop spans 16 amino acids. Losses at the gene ends were 3 bases for V and 3 bases for J; bases not matched to a gene: 11. Germline V gene sequence: CDR1 MNHEY, CDR2 SMNVEV (reference sequence). CDR3: CASSLSGTNSIYEQYF. CDR3 coding DNA: TGTGCCAGCAGTTTGTCGGGGACTAACTCTATCTACGAGCAGTACTTC.

This clonotype has a handful of counts. The chain joins TRBV9 to TRBJ2-7, with 8 bases lining up with TRBD2. CDR1 is SGDLS, CDR2 YYNGEE, per germline. Trimming took 7 bases from V and 7 from J; bases not matched to a gene: 10. This CDR3 has 13 amino acids. The CDR3 region is CASASGYSGEQYF. In nucleotides, the CDR3 is TGTGCCAGCGCTAGCGGGTACTCGGGGGAGCAGTACTTC.

This clonotype appeared many times. The chain carries TRBV25-1 and TRBJ1-2, with a tentative D call TRBD1 (6 bases). The CDR3 spans 15 residues. Trimming took off 0 bases at V and 6 bases at J, with 14 bases between the two ends. Germline-derived CDR1 and CDR2 are MGHDK and SYGVNS. CDR3: CASSEYESGEDGYTF. Written as DNA, the CDR3 is TGTGCCAGCAGTGAATATGAGTCAGGGGAGGATGGCTACACCTTC.

The chain recombines TRBV4-3 with TRBJ1-4; D ambiguous. CDR1 and CDR2 from the germline V gene are LGHNA and YSLEER. The V and J ends lost 0 bases and 8 bases respectively, with 16 bases between them. This CDR3 comprises 16 residues. CDR3 nucleotide sequence: TGCGCCAGCAGCCAAGATTGGACGAGTGTGAGGGAAAAACTGTTTTTT. Amino acid sequence: CASSQDWTSVREKLFF.

This clonotype occurred a few times. The chain is built from TRBV27 and TRBJ2-7; TRBD2 matches 13 bases. This CDR3 region has 14 residues. Germline V CDR1 and CDR2: MNHEY, SMNVEV (reference sequence). Losses at the gene ends were 8 bases for V and 0 bases for J; bases not matched to a gene: 1. In DNA, the CDR3 is TGTGCCAGCCGGACTAGCGGGGGCTCCTACGAGCAGTACTTC. Amino acids: CASRTSGGSYEQYF.

The rearrangement joins TRBV2 to TRBJ2-7; TRBD1 or TRBD2 may be the D gene (5 bases each). Germline CDR1 SNHLY, CDR2 FYNNEI. This CDR3 is built from 12 residues. Trimming removed 8 bases at V and 3 bases at J, with 11 bases between. CDR3 protein: CASGDGDYEQYF. CDR3 in DNA: TGTGCCAGCGGGGACGGGGACTACGAGCAGTACTTC.

This clonotype turned up a few times. J is TRBJ2-2 and V is TRBV10-3; 7 nucleotides align to TRBD1. Germline CDR1 and CDR2: ENHRY and SYGVKD. This CDR3 contains 16 residues. V was clipped by 4 bases and J by 3 bases; unmatched bases: 8. As DNA, the CDR3 is TGTGCCATCAGTGCCACCGGGACAGCGGACACCGGGGAGCTGTTTTTT. Translated, it gives CAISATGTADTGELFF.

This clonotype was counted at least ten times. The genes are TRBV7-2 and TRBJ2-7; D is perhaps TRBD1 (5 bases). The V gene's germline CDR1 is SGHTA and CDR2 FQGNSA. The CDR3 has 13 amino acids. The V end lost 2 bases, the J end lost 1 base, and 6 bases lay between the germline ends. CDR3 in amino acids: CASSLHRSYEQYF. The CDR3 nucleotides read TGTGCCAGCAGCTTACACAGGTCCTACGAGCAGTACTTC.

The rearrangement uses TRBV5-6 and TRBJ2-1; D remains ambiguous. Germline V gene data show CDR1 as SGHDT and CDR2 as YYEEEE. CDR3 size: 13 residues. V lost 2 bases and J lost 6, with 9 bases in between. The CDR3 protein is CASSLGPRNEQFF. In DNA form, the CDR3 reads TGTGCCAGCAGCTTAGGACCCCGCAATGAGCAGTTCTTC.

This clonotype was detected ten times or more. This chain links TRBV29-1 with TRBJ1-2; no definite D call. Germline values: CDR1 SQVTM, CDR2 ANQGSEA. Trimming left V 5 bases short and J 3 bases short, with 16 bases between. The CDR3 runs to 14 residues. CDR3 sequence reads: CSVPDATEYYGYTF. The CDR3 DNA is TGCAGCGTTCCCGATGCGACGGAATACTATGGCTACACCTTC.

The CDR3 protein is CASSLQGWGYTF. CDR3 coding DNA: TGTGCCAGCAGCTTGCAGGGTTGGGGCTACACCTTC. The chain uses TRBV7-6 and TRBJ1-2; possible D gene TRBD1, 5 bases. The CDR3 spans 12 residues. CDR1 is SGHVS, CDR2 FNYEAQ, per germline. V dropped 3 bases and J dropped 8 bases, with 10 bases sitting between them.

This clonotype was recorded at least ten times. J is TRBJ2-1 and V is TRBV15; D is possibly TRBD2 (5 bases). V was clipped by 0 bases and J by 8 bases, with 11 bases between them. CDR1 and CDR2 (germline): LNHNV, YYDKDF (reference sequence). The CDR3 is 14 residues long. CDR3 bases: TGTGCCACCAGCAGAGAGGAAGAGGAGGATGAGCAGTTCTTC. It codes for CATSREEEEDEQFF.

A few counts support this clonotype. This chain uses TRBV15 with TRBJ2-7; possibly TRBD2 for D (6 bases). CDR1 is LNHNV, CDR2 YYDKDF, per germline (reference sequence). CDR3 length: 13 amino acids. Deletions cut 4 bases from V and 3 bases from J, with 10 bases between. As DNA, the CDR3 is TGTGCCACCAGCATGAGGGGAGGCTACGAGCAGTACTTC. Protein sequence: CATSMRGGYEQYF. Filled out from reference TRBV15 and TRBJ2-7, the complete variable domain reads DAMVIQNPRYQVTQFGKPVTLSCSQTLNHNVMYWYQQKSSQAPKLLFHYYDKDFNNEADTPDNFQSRRPNTSFCFLDIRSPGLGDTAMYLCATSMRGGYEQYFGPGTRLTVT.

This clonotype has a count of ten or more. The chain employs TRBV6-5 and TRBJ2-1; 9 positions agree with TRBD2. This CDR3 has 15 residues. Germline-derived CDR1 and CDR2 are MNHEY and SVGAGI. Trimming cost V 2 bases and J 8 bases; bases outside gene matches: 7. The CDR3 DNA is TGTGCCAGCAGTTACCAAGCGGGAGGCAGCGATGAGCAGTTCTTC. It translates to CASSYQAGGSDEQFF.

The chain links TRBV11-3 to TRBJ2-7; 9 bases map to TRBD2. Trimming removed 1 base from V and 0 bases from J; junction bases left unmatched: 4. Looked up from germline, CDR1 is SGHNT and CDR2 is YENEEA. This CDR3 contains 16 residues. CDR3 residues: CASSLGTSELSYEQYF. The DNA of the CDR3 is TGTGCCAGCAGCTTAGGGACTAGCGAGCTCTCCTACGAGCAGTACTTC. The full variable domain, rest sourced from reference TRBV11-3 and TRBJ2-7, is EAGVVQSPRYKIIEKKQPVAFWCNPISGHNTLYWYLQNLGQGPELLIRYENEEAVDDSQLPKDRFSAERLKGVDSTLKIQPAELGDSAVYLCASSLGTSELSYEQYFGPGTRLTVT.

The sample holds a few counts of this clonotype. The V call is TRBV12-3 or TRBV12-4, the J call TRBJ2-2, with D maybe TRBD2 (6 bases). The V and J ends lost 2 bases and 3 bases respectively, with 10 bases between them. The CDR3 contains 15 residues. The CDR3 protein is CASSLRRADTGELFF. CDR3 DNA sequence: TGTGCCAGCAGTTTAAGGAGGGCCGACACCGGGGAGCTGTTTTTT.

The gene calls are TRBV7-3 and TRBJ2-3; unclear D gene. This CDR3 has 15 residues. V lost 1 base to trimming and J lost 5 bases, with 13 bases between them. The germline V gene encodes CDR1 SGHTA and CDR2 FQGTGA. In nucleotides, the CDR3 is TGTGCCAGCAGCTTAAACCCTCGAGAGATAGATACGCAGTATTTT. It yields the protein CASSLNPREIDTQYF. Combining the CDR3 with reference TRBV7-3 and TRBJ2-3 gives the whole variable domain GAGVSQTPSNKVTEKGKYVELRCDPISGHTALYWYRQSLGQGPEFLIYFQGTGAADDSGLPNDRFFAVRPEGSVSTLKIQRTERGDSAVYLCASSLNPREIDTQYFGPGTRLTVL.

The J gene is TRBJ2-1, the V gene TRBV20-1; TRBD2 aligns across 15 bases. Looked up from germline, CDR1 is DFQATT and CDR2 is SNEGSKA (reference sequence). V gave up 5 bases and J gave up 6 bases; unmatched junction bases: 5. CDR3 length equals 15 residues. The CDR3 is CSAGPGLAGGNEQFF. The CDR3 coding sequence is TGCAGTGCTGGACCGGGACTAGCGGGAGGCAATGAGCAGTTCTTC.

This clonotype was seen only a few times. The CDR3 DNA follows: TGTGCCAGCAGTTACTCGATTGGGCCCCAGCGGACCGGGGAGCTGTTTTTT. It is translated as CASSYSIGPQRTGELFF. The chain has TRBV6-5 and TRBJ2-2; a weak D match, TRBD2 (5 bases). The CDR3 covers 17 residues. Germline V gives CDR1 MNHEY, CDR2 SVGAGI. The V end was cut by 0 bases, the J end by 5 bases, with 16 bases between.

V and J are TRBV7-9 and TRBJ2-2; 8 nucleotides align to TRBD1. Germline-derived CDR1 and CDR2 are SEHNR and FQNEAQ (reference sequence). V was pared by 8 bases and J by 4 bases, with 3 bases of the junction left unmatched. The CDR3 is 13 residues long. This chain's CDR3 is CASSQGATGELFF. CDR3 nucleotide sequence: TGTGCCAGCTCTCAGGGGGCCACCGGGGAGCTGTTTTTT. Filled out from reference TRBV7-9 and TRBJ2-2, the complete variable domain reads DTGVSQNPRHKITKRGQNVTFRCDPISEHNRLYWYRQTLGQGPEFLTYFQNEAQLEKSRLLSDRFSAERPKGSFSTLEIQRTEQGDSAMYLCASSQGATGELFFGEGSRLTVL.